The clone carrying this TCR beta chain appeared a few times. The CDR3 is 15 amino acids. CDR1 SGHRS and CDR2 YFSETQ come from the germline V gene. V gave up 4 bases and J gave up 3 bases; unmatched junction bases: 7. TCRB transcripts that were expressed got sequenced, as all of the isolated RNA had been reverse transcribed. Some clones are missing from TCRdb's copy, which holds only in-frame ones; the method was immunoSEQ multiplex PCR. The repertoire includes some 220,000 clones, approximately 11% of them detected once, and 1% to 1.5% sits in the top ten. The data stem from a study of beta chain features in type 1 diabetes. Sampling consisted of one heparinised blood draw per donor, averaging roughly 0.12 L.

The receptor was derived from a man aged 18 to 30 in good health. Sequencing was done on a sample of central memory CD4+ T cells from blood. This chain joins TRBV5-1 and TRBJ2-3, with TRBD1 matching 8 bases. The CDR3 DNA sequence: TGCGCCAGCAGCAGGACAGGGATGGGGACAGATACGCAGTATTTT. Amino acid sequence: CASSRTGMGTDTQYF.